The clone carrying this TCR beta chain was counted a few times. Recently diagnosed hyperthyroidism of less than 2 months' duration affected patients aged 18 to 65. Isolation of PBMCs was performed on 9.5 to 10 ml fresh peripheral blood. It was RNA transcripts that yielded the amplified TCR beta CDR3 regions. The primer set for the first-round RT-PCR of the TCR CDR3 was HTBI. TCRdb passed the multiplex PCR reads through MiXCR, listing each CDR3 protein once. The data hold some 400,000 distinct CDR3 sequences, with about 18% observed a single time. The data were obtained in a study of T cells in Graves' hyperthyroidism and ophthalmopathy. Trimming took 0 bases from V and 4 from J, leaving 12 bases between them. CDR1 is KGHSH, CDR2 LQKENI, per germline. The CDR3 consists of 15 residues.

This chain joins TRBV18 and TRBJ2-5; tentative D call: TRBD2 (6 bases). The specimen sequenced was blood. This receptor was identified in a woman under 30 with Graves' hyperthyroidism. The CDR3 reads CASSPPLAGPETQYF. The DNA of the CDR3 is TGTGCCAGCTCACCACCGCTCGCGGGGCCAGAGACCCAGTACTTC.